This T cell receptor (beta chain) was sequenced for a study of OX40 agonist ivuxolimab in advanced cancers. On this clone: Antigen: not known.

Trimming shortened V by 5 bases and J by 5 bases, and 17 bases separated the two germline ends. Germline V gives CDR1 SGHNT, CDR2 YYREEE (reference sequence). CDR3 length: 14 amino acids. The repertoire was sequenced with immunoSEQ multiplex PCR; TCRdb's copy has only in-frame clones and lacks some. The sample carries around 63,000 clones, approximately 80% recorded once. People who had autoimmune disease history or systemic immunosuppression were excluded. Study conclusions and caveats: Low normalized clonal expansion also occurred in some nonresponding patients. In general, CD8+ T cells held more expanded clones than CD4+ did, on average.

This sample comprised CD4+ or CD8+ T cells sorted from blood, obtained in a trial of the OX40 agonist ivuxolimab. The clonotype originates from an adult with an advanced solid tumor such as melanoma, head and neck, liver or kidney cancer. The J gene is TRBJ2-7, the V gene TRBV5-4; no reliable D call. The CDR3 sequence is CASRKYTSVHEQYF. In DNA form, the CDR3 reads TGTGCCAGCAGGAAATACACGTCGGTCCACGAGCAGTACTTC.